This T cell receptor beta chain was sequenced during a study of regulatory T cells in long-lasting Graves disease. Study observations and caveats: For persistent Graves' patients, TCR diversity was lower than for newly diagnosed ones.

The TCR beta library used iRepertoire HTBI primers with Arm-PCR amplification of CDR3. TCRdb redid the calling of the multiplex PCR reads with MiXCR, one entry per CDR3 protein. The sample lists a few hundred thousand distinct CDR3 sequences, about 20% occurring once. CDR3 length: 13 amino acids. Germline values: CDR1 MDHEN, CDR2 SYDVKM. V was pared by 9 bases and J by 2 bases, with 10 bases between. This clonotype was seen ten or more times. Its antigen is currently unknown. Specified time point: persistent/refractory GD, antithyroid drugs over 5 years with positive TRAb. Making the TCR library involved RNA that had been extracted from PBMCs. Peripheral blood, nine milliliters of it, was drawn into EDTA tubes.

The chain uses TRBV28 and TRBJ2-2; D ambiguous. The TCR sequence derives from a female donor with Graves disease. Sequencing was performed on peripheral blood mononuclear cells (PBMCs), taken when the disease was refractory, from a patient treated with antithyroid drugs. This chain's CDR3 is CARRLTNTGELFF. The DNA of the CDR3 is TGTGCCAGGCGACTGACCAACACCGGGGAGCTGTTTTTT. Drawing the rest from reference TRBV28 and TRBJ2-2, the complete variable domain is DVKVTQSSRYLVKRTGEKVFLECVQDMDHENMFWYRQDPGLGLRLIYFSYDVKMKEKGDIPEGYSVSREKKERFSLILESASTNQTSMYLCARRLTNTGELFFGEGSRLTVL.